This entry lists 4 T cell receptor beta chains sequenced from one sample in a study of T-cell reconstitution after alpha-beta-depleted transplantation in children. The library targeted TCRbeta and was prepared with unique molecular identifiers. One entry per CDR3 protein, called by TCRdb with MiXCR from the PCR reads. Found here are 200,000 or so distinct CDR3 sequences, approximately 6.8% of them singletons; the top ten hold about 4.3%. The sequenced sample was PBMCs, obtained before TCRalphabeta/CD19-depleted stem cell transplant. The receptors originated from a girl under three years old with combined immunodeficiency, due to receive a stem cell transplant.

This clonotype appeared many times. The chain links TRBV3-1 to TRBJ2-5; D not certain. Germline loops: CDR1 LGHDT, CDR2 YNNKEL (reference sequence). The ends were cut back, 1 base at V and 7 bases at J, with 10 bases in the middle. This CDR3 region has 13 residues. CDR3 amino acids: CASSQGDVGTQYF. As DNA, the CDR3 is TGTGCCAGCAGCCAAGGAGACGTTGGGACCCAGTACTTC.

This clonotype occurred many times. The chain is built from TRBV7-9 and TRBJ2-1; 9 bases match TRBD1. Germline V CDR1 and CDR2: SEHNR, FQNEAQ (reference sequence). J was trimmed by 6 bases and V by 4 bases; bases with no gene match: 4. The CDR3 loop spans 14 amino acids. The CDR3 DNA follows: TGTGCCAGCAGCTCCCCGGGACAGGGCAATGAGCAGTTCTTC. Amino acids: CASSSPGQGNEQFF.

The table lists this clonotype with many counts. The chain recombines TRBV20-1 with TRBJ2-1, with D perhaps TRBD2 (6 bases). V was cut by 1 base and J by 3 bases, with 10 bases left in between. The germline CDR1 and CDR2 sequences are DFQATT and SNEGSKA (reference sequence). CDR3 size: 14 residues. CDR3 DNA sequence: TGCAGTGCTAGAGGAGGGGAGGTCTACAATGAGCAGTTCTTC. This codes for CSARGGEVYNEQFF.

The chain carries TRBV7-6 and TRBJ2-7; D remains ambiguous. The CDR3 spans 14 residues. Germline V gives CDR1 SGHVS, CDR2 FNYEAQ. V dropped 0 bases and J dropped 3 bases, with 9 bases sitting between them. The CDR3 bases are TGTGCCAGCAGCTTAGCTCCGGGTTACTACGAGCAGTACTTC. Protein product: CASSLAPGYYEQYF.